This record looks at one T cell receptor (beta chain) sequence and its context. Its specificity is unknown. The data stem from a study of Ad26.COV2.S vaccination and SARS-CoV-2 variants. Study-level information: Dosing was one shot or two shots 56 days apart.

Study-wide points: It is possible that the TCR breadth and depth analyses underestimated the total T cell responses.

CDR1 is SGHDN and CDR2 is FVKESK in the germline V gene. Trimming removed 4 bases from V and 8 bases from J, with 17 bases in between. The CDR3 runs 14 residues. Some clones are missing from TCRdb's copy, which holds only in-frame ones; the method was immunoSEQ multiplex PCR. This table holds roughly 700,000 clones, more than 70% found once. Documented treatment: around 19 received Ad26.COV2.S at low or high dose, single or two shots; about 5 received placebo; per-sample allocation not given. Specimen acquisition occurred on day 63 following the initial vaccine or placebo injection. This Boston cohort included adults aged 18-55 years.

The V and J genes are TRBV14 and TRBJ1-2; D gene unclear. The origin of this receptor is a person aged 18-60 years who received the Ad26.COV2.S COVID-19 vaccine or a placebo. The source was peripheral blood, collected in a trial of Ad26.COV2.S vaccine versus placebo. CDR3 residues: CASSPGRRPEGYTF. The CDR3 nucleotides read TGTGCCAGCAGCCCTGGGCGACGCCCGGAAGGCTACACCTTC.